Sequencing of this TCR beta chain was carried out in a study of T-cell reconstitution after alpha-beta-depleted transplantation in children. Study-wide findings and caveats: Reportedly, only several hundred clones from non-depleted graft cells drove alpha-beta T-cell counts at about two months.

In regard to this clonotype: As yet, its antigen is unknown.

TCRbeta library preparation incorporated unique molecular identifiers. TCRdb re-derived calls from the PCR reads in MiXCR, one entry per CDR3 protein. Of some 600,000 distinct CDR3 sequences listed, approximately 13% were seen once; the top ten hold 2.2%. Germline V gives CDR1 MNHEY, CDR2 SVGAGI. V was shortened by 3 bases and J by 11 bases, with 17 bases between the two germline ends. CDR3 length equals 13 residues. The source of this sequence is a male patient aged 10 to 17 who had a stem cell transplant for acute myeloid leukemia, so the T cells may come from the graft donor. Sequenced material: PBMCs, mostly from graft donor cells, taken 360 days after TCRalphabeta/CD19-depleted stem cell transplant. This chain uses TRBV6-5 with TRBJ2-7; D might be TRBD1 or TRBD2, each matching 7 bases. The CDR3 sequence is CASSYGRGGLKYF. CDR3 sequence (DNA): TGTGCCAGCAGTTATGGCAGGGGGGGTTTGAAGTACTTC.